The 30 T cell receptor beta chains below were found in one sample sequenced in a study of T cells in women clearing cervical HPV infection (dated by TCRdb to about 2018). The method was the immunoSEQ multiplex PCR assay. TCRdb holds this immuneACCESS table with in-frame rearrangements only. Some clones are missing; in checked studies, unresolved V genes explain under half, and the rest has no known cause. The table for this sample shows approximately 35,000 clones. Clones ranked in the top ten supply approximately 6.8% of the sample. Sequencing was carried out using blood buffy coat. These receptors were collected from a woman between 18 and 70 years old with a cervical HPV16 infection that either progressed to CIN3+ or cleared (not recorded which).

A remark on this clone: The read terminates 3 residues before the CDR3 end, so the remaining end is supplied by the germline J gene. The chain employs TRBV5-1 and TRBJ2-1; 11 nucleotides line up with TRBD2. The V and J ends lost 5 bases and 4 bases, in that order; junction bases with no gene match: 2. CDR3 length equals 14 residues. Germline V gene lookup returns CDR1 SGHRS and CDR2 YFSETQ. CDR3 DNA, as far as it was read: TGCGCCAGCAGATTAGCGGGGGGGTACAATGAG. This translates into CASRLAGGYNE. The whole CDR3 protein is CASRLAGGYNEQFF.

Concerning this clone itself: The sequenced fragment ends 3 residues before the CDR3 boundary, so the rest is inferred from the germline J gene. This rearrangement joins TRBV6-2 or TRBV6-3 to TRBJ2-2, with 8 bases identical to TRBD2. From germline, CDR1 is MNHEY and CDR2 SVGEGT. There are 15 residues in the CDR3. J was trimmed by 1 base and V by 6 bases; bases with no gene match: 4. CDR3 protein: CASRGGGLNTGELFF. Partial CDR3 DNA: TGTGCCAGCAGGGGCGGGGGGTTGAACACCGGGGAG.

In the case of this clone: The read gets to within 3 residues of the CDR3 end, and the germline J gene fills in the rest. The chain couples TRBV13 to TRBJ2-4, with 10 bases aligning to TRBD1. From germline, CDR1 is PRHDT and CDR2 FYEKMQ (reference sequence). The CDR3 consists of 18 residues. The CDR3 here is CASSVIRLRQGAPQDQYF. The CDR3 bases that were read are TGTGCCAGCAGCGTAATCCGGCTGAGACAGGGGGCCCCGCAGGAT.

Worth noting for this clone: The read ends 3 residues before the CDR3 terminus; that terminus is restored from the germline J gene. The chain uses TRBV19 and TRBJ2-4; tentative D call: TRBD1 (5 bases). Germline CDR1 LNHDA, CDR2 SQIVND (reference sequence). The CDR3 consists of 13 residues. This CDR3 reads CASSTTANYGQYF. The sequenced CDR3 bases are TGTGCCAGTAGCACGACAGCTAACTATGGT.

CDR3 bases read: TGTGCCAGCAGCTTTGAAGCGGTAACGCGGTGGTACAATGAG. Translating it yields CASSFEAVTRWYNE. The CDR3 in full is CASSFEAVTRWYNEQFF. V usage is TRBV7-6 and J usage is TRBJ2-1; a possible D gene is TRBD2 (5 bases). The CDR3 goes on 3 residues after the read ends, and that part is filled in from the germline J gene. Trimming cost V 3 bases and J 4 bases, with 19 bases left between them. The CDR3 runs to 17 residues. Germline CDR1 reads SGHVS; CDR2 reads FNYEAQ.

Turning to this clone: The read ends 3 residues before the CDR3 terminus; that terminus is restored from the germline J gene. This chain uses TRBV14 with TRBJ2-6; weak D call: TRBD1 (6 bases). Per the germline V gene, CDR1 is SGHDN and CDR2 is FVKESK. The V end lost 2 bases, the J end lost 4 bases, and 9 bases lay between the germline ends. This CDR3 comprises 15 residues. The sequenced part of the CDR3 DNA is TGTGCCAGCAGCCAACAGGGGTACGGGGCCAACGTC. This gives the protein CASSQQGYGANV. From start to end, the CDR3 is CASSQQGYGANVLTF. The whole variable domain, filled in from reference TRBV14 and TRBJ2-6, reads EAGVTQFPSHSVIEKGQTVTLRCDPISGHDNLYWYRRVMGKEIKFLLHFVKESKQDESGMPNNRFLAERTGGTYSTLKVQPAELEDSGVYFCASSQQGYGANVLTFGAGSRLTVL.

Details on this clone: The sequenced fragment ends 3 residues before the CDR3 boundary, so the rest is inferred from the germline J gene. The J gene is TRBJ1-4, the V gene TRBV18, with D possibly TRBD1 on 5 matching bases. V lost 1 base to trimming and J lost 8 bases, with 5 bases between them. The CDR3 contains 12 residues. CDR1 KGHSH and CDR2 LQKENI come from the germline V gene. Incomplete CDR3 DNA: TGTGCCAGCTCACCACAGGGGGAAAAA. This translates into CASSPQGEK. The whole CDR3 sequence reads CASSPQGEKLFF. Complete variable domain (other parts from reference TRBV18 and TRBJ1-4): NAGVMQNPRHLVRRRGQEARLRCSPMKGHSHVYWYRQLPEEGLKFMVYLQKENIIDESGMPKERFSAEFPKEGPSILRIQQVVRGDSAAYFCASSPQGEKLFFGSGTQLSVL.

Worth noting for this clone: The read is 3 residues too short to cover the CDR3 end, so that end is filled in from the germline J gene. V gene TRBV20-1 combines with J gene TRBJ2-7; 7 bases match TRBD2. This CDR3 has 13 amino acids. Germline V CDR1 and CDR2: DFQATT, SNEGSKA (reference sequence). V shed 7 bases and J 2 bases; nucleotides not matched to a gene: 8. The covered CDR3 bases are TGCAGTGTACGCCCGGGGGGAACCTACGAG. It yields the protein CSVRPGGTYE. The full CDR3 protein reads CSVRPGGTYEQYF.

The DNA read from the CDR3 is TGTGCCAGCACGAATCCCGGGACAGGGGGCTCTGAA. The encoded protein is CASTNPGTGGSE. The entire CDR3 protein reads CASTNPGTGGSEAFF. The chain uses TRBV11-2 and TRBJ1-1; TRBD1 agrees at 12 bases. The read halts 3 residues ahead of the CDR3 end, with the missing end drawn from the germline J gene. The CDR3 has 15 residues. The ends lost 7 bases at V and 6 bases at J; junction bases unmatched: 9. CDR1 SGHAT and CDR2 FQNNGV come from the germline V gene.

Concerning this clone itself: The sequence runs out 3 residues before the end of the CDR3; the remainder is reconstructed from the germline J gene. The chain combines TRBV11-3 with TRBJ2-1, with no clear D. CDR1 is SGHNT, CDR2 YENEEA, per germline. The CDR3 length is 12 residues. V lost 0 bases and J lost 8, with 5 bases in between. The CDR3 reads CASSLDLHEQFF. The sequenced part of the CDR3 DNA is TGTGCCAGCAGCTTAGATCTCCATGAG.

A remark on this clone: Coverage ceases 3 residues before the CDR3 finishes, and the germline J gene fills in the end. The chain links TRBV25-1 to TRBJ2-7, with 7 bases matching TRBD1. This CDR3 region has 14 residues. Germline CDR1 MGHDK, CDR2 SYGVNS. The J segment lost 3 bases and the V segment lost 3 bases, leaving 5 bases of the junction unmatched. The CDR3 sequence: CASSDTGQIYEQYF. The sequenced CDR3 bases are TGTGCCAGCAGTGATACGGGACAGATCTACGAG.

As for this clone: The observed sequence ends 3 residues before the CDR3 terminus, with the missing tail filled in from the germline J gene. This chain joins TRBV19 and TRBJ1-2; TRBD1 matches at 11 bases. The CDR3 extends over 15 amino acids. Germline values: CDR1 LNHDA, CDR2 SQIVND (reference sequence). CDR3 residues: CASSRGQGAPYDYTF. CDR3 bases read: TGTGCCAGTAGTCGCGGACAGGGGGCCCCCTACGAC. The full variable domain, rest sourced from reference TRBV19 and TRBJ1-2, is DGGITQSPKYLFRKEGQNVTLSCEQNLNHDAMYWYRQDPGQGLRLIYYSQIVNDFQKGDIAEGYSVSREKKESFPLTVTSAQKNPTAFYLCASSRGQGAPYDYTFGSGTRLTVV.

Points on this clone: The read gets to within 3 residues of the CDR3 end, and the germline J gene fills in the rest. The chain links TRBV19 to TRBJ1-2, with 7 nucleotides matching TRBD1. CDR3 length: 14 residues. Looked up from germline, CDR1 is LNHDA and CDR2 is SQIVND (reference sequence). V shed 1 base and J 4 bases; nucleotides not matched to a gene: 3. CDR3 DNA, as far as it was read: TGTGCCAGTAGTATAGTACAGGGGACCTATGGC. This translates into CASSIVQGTYG. The full CDR3 sequence reads CASSIVQGTYGYTF.

With respect to this clone: The read terminates 3 residues before the CDR3 end, so the remaining end is supplied by the germline J gene. The chain carries TRBV2 and TRBJ2-5, with D possibly matching TRBD2 (6 bases). The V end was cut by 4 bases, the J end by 0 bases, with 15 bases between. Looked up from germline, CDR1 is SNHLY and CDR2 is FYNNEI. The CDR3 loop spans 16 amino acids. The CDR3 bases that were read are TGTGCCAGCAGTGTGAATCGTAGGGACTACCAAGAGACC. Translating it yields CASSVNRRDYQET. The entire CDR3 protein reads CASSVNRRDYQETQYF.

On this clone: The DNA ends 3 residues before the CDR3 does, and the rest of the CDR3 is filled in from the germline J gene. This chain links TRBV5-6 with TRBJ1-2; no firm D call. The CDR3 is 11 amino acids. CDR1 and CDR2 from the germline V gene are SGHDT and YYEEEE. The CDR3 reads CASVGDWGYTF. The covered CDR3 bases are TGTGCCAGCGTCGGGGATTGGGGC.

As regards this clone: The read terminates 3 residues before the CDR3 end, so the remaining end is supplied by the germline J gene. The chain recombines TRBV11-3 with TRBJ2-5; D unresolved. Germline values: CDR1 SGHNT, CDR2 YENEEA. V was trimmed by 1 base and J by 4 bases, leaving 10 bases between them. The CDR3 sequence is 14 residues long. CDR3: CASSLVGGSETQYF. The sequenced part of the CDR3 DNA is TGTGCCAGCAGCTTAGTTGGCGGCTCAGAGACC.

To note about this clone: The CDR3 end falls 3 residues outside the read, so it is completed with the germline J gene. This chain joins TRBV7-2 and TRBJ2-4; a possible D gene is TRBD2 (5 bases). Germline V gene data show CDR1 as SGHTA and CDR2 as FQGNSA. The CDR3 totals 13 residues. The sequenced part of the CDR3 DNA is TGTGCCAGCAGCCAAGACCCAAGCGGTGGT. This encodes CASSQDPSGG. The CDR3 reads in full as CASSQDPSGGQYF.

A word on this clone: The DNA ends 3 residues before the CDR3 does, and the rest of the CDR3 is filled in from the germline J gene. The V and J genes are TRBV7-2 and TRBJ1-4; D might be TRBD1 (6 bases). Germline CDR1 reads SGHTA; CDR2 reads FQGNSA. There are 15 residues in the CDR3. The CDR3 sequence: CASSLIRTDNSPLFF. The CDR3 DNA, read in part, is TGTGCCAGCAGCTTGATTAGGACAGATAATTCACCA.

About this clone: Sequencing ends 3 residues short of the CDR3 end; the germline J gene provides the rest. J is TRBJ2-3 and V is TRBV7-2, with a tentative D call TRBD2 (7 bases). The germline V gene encodes CDR1 SGHTA and CDR2 FQGNSA. The germline V and J ends were trimmed by 5 bases and 7 bases, with 13 bases remaining between them. CDR3 length: 13 residues. Partial CDR3 DNA: TGTGCCAGCAGCGGGGGGGCTCTAAATACG. This gives the protein CASSGGALNT. The full CDR3 protein is CASSGGALNTQYF.

A word on this clone: From the germline J gene comes the end of the CDR3, since the read stops 3 residues before it. The rearrangement links TRBV18 to TRBJ1-5; TRBD1 matches at 12 bases. The CDR3 has 16 amino acids. Per germline, CDR1 KGHSH and CDR2 LQKENI. Losses at the gene ends were 2 bases for V and 5 bases for J; bases not matched to a gene: 4. CDR3 bases read: TGTGCCAGCTCACCAGGGACAGGGGGCCTCGATCAGCCC. Encoded protein: CASSPGTGGLDQP. The whole CDR3 sequence reads CASSPGTGGLDQPQHF.

Remarks on this clone: With the read ending 3 residues before the CDR3 end, the germline J gene is used to fill in that end. The V and J genes are TRBV29-1 and TRBJ2-2; 7 nucleotides match TRBD2. The CDR3 sequence is 13 residues long. Germline V gives CDR1 SQVTM, CDR2 ANQGSEA. Partial CDR3 DNA: TGCAGCGTTTTCTCGAGCGGGACTGAAAAG. Its protein product is CSVFSSGTEK. The whole CDR3 sequence reads CSVFSSGTEKLFF.

In regard to this clone: From the germline J gene comes the end of the CDR3, since the read stops 3 residues before it. The sample contains more than one DNA sequence encoding this CDR3. The V and J genes are TRBV4-1 and TRBJ1-4; TRBD1 matches 7 bases. J gave up 8 bases and V 1 base, and 4 bases lay outside the gene matches. Germline V lookup: CDR1 MGHRA, CDR2 YSYEKL. The length of the CDR3 is 14 residues. The CDR3 reads CASSQGQGGEKLFF. The covered CDR3 bases are TGCGCCAGCAGCCAAGGGCAGGGGGGCGAAAAA.

Points on this clone: The read ends 3 residues early relative to the CDR3; the germline J gene fills the gap. The chain joins TRBV20-1 to TRBJ1-1; 8 bases are shared with TRBD1. The germline V gene encodes CDR1 DFQATT and CDR2 SNEGSKA (reference sequence). CDR3 length: 12 residues. The CDR3 loop is CSATRTGNEAFF. The CDR3 DNA, read in part, is TGCAGTGCTACCCGGACAGGGAACGAA.

With regard to this clone: At one end the junction does not follow the germline gene, possibly because of a read error. The read stops 3 residues short of the end of the CDR3; the missing end is completed from the germline J gene. The chain carries TRBV7-7 and TRBJ2-2; 7 nucleotides line up with TRBD2. The germline V gene has CDR1 SSHAT and CDR2 FNYEAQ (reference sequence). The CDR3 has 14 amino acids. CDR3 DNA (partial): TGTACCAGCAGCTTAGATGCGGGGGTCGGGGAG. This sequence encodes CTSSLDAGVGE. The complete CDR3 sequence is CTSSLDAGVGELFF.

As regards this clone: The read ends 3 residues early relative to the CDR3; the germline J gene fills the gap. The chain combines TRBV7-9 with TRBJ1-2, with a tentative D call TRBD1 (5 bases). Germline CDR1 is SEHNR and CDR2 is FQNEAQ (reference sequence). CDR3 length: 13 amino acids. This CDR3 is CASSLQDKNIYTF. The CDR3 DNA, read in part, is TGTGCCAGCAGCTTACAGGACAAAAACATC.

In the case of this clone: Coverage ceases 3 residues before the CDR3 finishes, and the germline J gene fills in the end. The rearrangement uses TRBV18 and TRBJ2-5; D gene unclear. V shed 2 bases and J shed 5 bases, with 15 bases lying between them. Looked up from germline, CDR1 is KGHSH and CDR2 is LQKENI. The length of the CDR3 is 15 residues. CDR3 sequence reads: CASSPAVASRETQYF. CDR3 DNA, as far as it was read: TGTGCCAGCTCACCAGCCGTAGCATCTCGCGAGACC.

On this clone: The CDR3 extends 3 residues past the end of the read, so its final part is completed from the germline J gene. J is TRBJ2-2 and V is TRBV19; tentative D call: TRBD1 (5 bases). In germline, CDR1 is LNHDA, CDR2 SQIVND (reference sequence). V was clipped by 2 bases and J by 2 bases, with 15 bases between them. This CDR3 is 17 amino acids long. The CDR3: CASSISGQSINTGELFF. Incomplete CDR3 DNA: TGTGCCAGTAGTATATCCGGACAATCGATAAACACCGGGGAG.

Worth noting for this clone: The missing CDR3 end, 3 residues past where the read stops, is filled in from the germline J gene. This chain connects TRBV5-1 to TRBJ2-2, with a possible D match to TRBD1 (5 bases). The CDR3 length is 15 residues. The germline V gene has CDR1 SGHRS and CDR2 YFSETQ. V was pared by 0 bases and J by 1 base, with 7 bases between. The DNA read from the CDR3 is TGCGCCAGCAGCTTGGTGCAGGGGAACACCGGGGAG. Its translation: CASSLVQGNTGE. The whole CDR3 reads CASSLVQGNTGELFF.

A remark on this clone: The missing CDR3 end, 3 residues past where the read stops, is filled in from the germline J gene. The rearrangement joins TRBV11-2 to TRBJ2-7; 9 positions match TRBD1. The junction had 8 bases not matched to a gene; V was cut back by 5 bases and J by 6 bases. CDR3 length: 14 amino acids. Germline-derived CDR1 and CDR2 are SGHAT and FQNNGV. The CDR3 here is CASSHSGTGSEQYF. CDR3 DNA (partial): TGTGCCAGCAGCCACTCCGGGACAGGGTCCGAG.

A remark on this clone: The read gets to within 3 residues of the CDR3 end, and the germline J gene fills in the rest. The chain combines TRBV19 with TRBJ1-5, with D unclear. In germline, CDR1 is LNHDA, CDR2 SQIVND (reference sequence). V lost 2 bases, J lost 0 bases, and 11 bases lay in between. CDR3 length equals 16 residues. CDR3 DNA, as far as it was read: TGTGCCAGTAGTATAAGTGGCCACTATAGCAATCAGCCC. Translating it yields CASSISGHYSNQP. The CDR3 in its entirety is CASSISGHYSNQPQHF.